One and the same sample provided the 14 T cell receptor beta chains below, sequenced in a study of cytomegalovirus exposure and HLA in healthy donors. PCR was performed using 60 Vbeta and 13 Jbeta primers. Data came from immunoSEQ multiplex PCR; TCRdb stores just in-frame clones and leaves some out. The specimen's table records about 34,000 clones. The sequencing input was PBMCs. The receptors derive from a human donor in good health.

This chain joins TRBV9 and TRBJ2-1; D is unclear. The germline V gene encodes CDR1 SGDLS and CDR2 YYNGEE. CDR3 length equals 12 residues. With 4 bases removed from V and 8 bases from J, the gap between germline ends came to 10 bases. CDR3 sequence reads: CASSPLSDEQFF. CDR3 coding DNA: TGTGCCAGCAGCCCCCTGTCGGATGAGCAGTTCTTC.

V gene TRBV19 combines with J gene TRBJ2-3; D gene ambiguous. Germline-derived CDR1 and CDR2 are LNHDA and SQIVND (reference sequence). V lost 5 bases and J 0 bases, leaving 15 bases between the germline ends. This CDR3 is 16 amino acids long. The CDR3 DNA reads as TGTGCCAGTAGTCAGCCCGGAGCGTTTAGCACAGATACGCAGTATTTT. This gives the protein CASSQPGAFSTDTQYF.

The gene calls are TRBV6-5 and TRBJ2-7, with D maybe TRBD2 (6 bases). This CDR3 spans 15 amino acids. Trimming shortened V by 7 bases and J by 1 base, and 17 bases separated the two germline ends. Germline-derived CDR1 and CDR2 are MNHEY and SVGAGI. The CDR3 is CASKGSRDFSYEQYF. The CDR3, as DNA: TGTGCCAGCAAAGGATCCCGGGACTTTTCCTACGAGCAGTACTTC.

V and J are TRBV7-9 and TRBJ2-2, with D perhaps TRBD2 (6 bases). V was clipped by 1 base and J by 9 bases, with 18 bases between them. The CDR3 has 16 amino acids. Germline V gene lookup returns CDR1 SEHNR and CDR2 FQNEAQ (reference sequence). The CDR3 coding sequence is TGTGCCAGCAGCTTAGGAGGTGATACTAGCAGCCGGGAGCTGTTTTTT. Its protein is CASSLGGDTSSRELFF.

CDR3 coding DNA: TGCGCCAGCAGCCTAGGGGGCGGGGACACTGAAGCTTTCTTT. Amino acid sequence: CASSLGGGDTEAFF. The J gene is TRBJ1-1, the V gene TRBV4-1, with TRBD1 identical over 7 bases. V trimming: 4 bases; J trimming: 3 bases; junction bases outside the gene matches: 5. CDR3 size: 14 residues. Germline V gene data show CDR1 as MGHRA and CDR2 as YSYEKL.

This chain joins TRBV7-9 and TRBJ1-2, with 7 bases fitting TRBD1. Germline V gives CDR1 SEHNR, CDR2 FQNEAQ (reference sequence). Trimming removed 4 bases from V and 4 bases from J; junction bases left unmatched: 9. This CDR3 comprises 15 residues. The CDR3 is CASSSRTGDSYGYTF. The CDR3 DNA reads TGTGCCAGCAGCTCACGGACAGGAGACTCCTATGGCTACACCTTC.

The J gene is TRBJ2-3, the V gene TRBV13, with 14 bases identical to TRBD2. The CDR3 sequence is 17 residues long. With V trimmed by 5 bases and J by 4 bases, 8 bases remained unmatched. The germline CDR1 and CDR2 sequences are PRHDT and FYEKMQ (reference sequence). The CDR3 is CASSERTSGGPPDTQYF. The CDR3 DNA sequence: TGTGCCAGCAGCGAGCGGACTAGCGGGGGGCCCCCAGATACGCAGTATTTT.

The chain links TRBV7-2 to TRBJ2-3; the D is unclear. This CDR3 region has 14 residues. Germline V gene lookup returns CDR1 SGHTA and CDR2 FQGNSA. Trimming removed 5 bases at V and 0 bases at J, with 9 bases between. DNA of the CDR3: TGTGCCAGCAGCCCCCAGATGAGCACAGATACGCAGTATTTT. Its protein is CASSPQMSTDTQYF.

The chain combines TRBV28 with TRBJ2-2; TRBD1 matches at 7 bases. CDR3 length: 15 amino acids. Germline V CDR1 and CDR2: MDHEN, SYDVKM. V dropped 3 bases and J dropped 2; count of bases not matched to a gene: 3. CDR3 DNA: TGTGCCAGCAGTTTGGGACAGTCAAACACCGGGGAGCTGTTTTTT. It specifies CASSLGQSNTGELFF.

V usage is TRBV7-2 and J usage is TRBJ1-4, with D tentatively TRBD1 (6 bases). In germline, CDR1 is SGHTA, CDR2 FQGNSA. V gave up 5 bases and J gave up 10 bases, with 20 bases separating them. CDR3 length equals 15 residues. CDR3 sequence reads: CASSKMGTEQGKLFF. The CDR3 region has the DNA TGTGCCAGCAGCAAAATGGGGACGGAACAGGGAAAACTGTTTTTT.

This CDR3 reads CASSERWTGDNYGYTF. The CDR3 nucleotides are TGTGCCAGCAGTGAAAGATGGACAGGGGACAACTATGGCTACACCTTC. V and J are TRBV6-1 and TRBJ1-2; 9 nucleotides line up with TRBD1. Unmatched junction bases numbered 6, after V lost 2 bases and J lost 2 bases. The CDR3 is 16 amino acids. Germline lookup yields CDR1 MNHNS and CDR2 SASEGT.

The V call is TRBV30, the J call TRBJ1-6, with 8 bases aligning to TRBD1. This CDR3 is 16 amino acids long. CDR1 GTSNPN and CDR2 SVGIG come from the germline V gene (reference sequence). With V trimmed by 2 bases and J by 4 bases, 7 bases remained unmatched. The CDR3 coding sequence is TGTGCCTGGAGTTACCCGACAGGGGATTATAATTCACCCCTCCACTTT. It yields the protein CAWSYPTGDYNSPLHF.

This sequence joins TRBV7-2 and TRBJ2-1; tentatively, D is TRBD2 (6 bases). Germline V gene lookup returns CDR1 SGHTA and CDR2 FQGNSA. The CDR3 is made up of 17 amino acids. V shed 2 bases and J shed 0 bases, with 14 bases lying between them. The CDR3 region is CASSLLGLASSYNEQFF. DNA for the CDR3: TGTGCCAGCAGCTTACTCGGGCTAGCGAGCTCCTACAATGAGCAGTTCTTC.

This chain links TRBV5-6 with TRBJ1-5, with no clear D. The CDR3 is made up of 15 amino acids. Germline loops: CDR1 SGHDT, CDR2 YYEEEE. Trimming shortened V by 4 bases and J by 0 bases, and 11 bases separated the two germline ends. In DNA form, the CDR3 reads TGTGCCAGCAGCCAAGGAGTCTATAGCAATCAGCCCCAGCATTTT. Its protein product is CASSQGVYSNQPQHF.